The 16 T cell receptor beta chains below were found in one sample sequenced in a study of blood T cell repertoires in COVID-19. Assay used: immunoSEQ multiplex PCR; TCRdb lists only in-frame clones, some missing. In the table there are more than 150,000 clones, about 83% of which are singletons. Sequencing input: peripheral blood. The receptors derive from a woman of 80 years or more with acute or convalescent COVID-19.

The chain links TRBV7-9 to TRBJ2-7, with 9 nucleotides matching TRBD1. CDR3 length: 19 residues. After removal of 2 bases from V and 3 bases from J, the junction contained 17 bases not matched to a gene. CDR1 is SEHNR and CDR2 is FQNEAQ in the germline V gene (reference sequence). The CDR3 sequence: CASSLPRQPGQGLFYEQYF. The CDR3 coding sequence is TGTGCCAGCAGCTTACCCCGGCAACCGGGACAGGGATTATTCTACGAGCAGTACTTC.

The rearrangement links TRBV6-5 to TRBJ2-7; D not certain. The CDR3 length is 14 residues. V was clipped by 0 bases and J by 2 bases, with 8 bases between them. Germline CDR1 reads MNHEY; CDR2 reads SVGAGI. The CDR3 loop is CASSYSHLTYEQYF. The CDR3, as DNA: TGTGCCAGCAGTTACTCACATCTGACCTACGAGCAGTACTTC.

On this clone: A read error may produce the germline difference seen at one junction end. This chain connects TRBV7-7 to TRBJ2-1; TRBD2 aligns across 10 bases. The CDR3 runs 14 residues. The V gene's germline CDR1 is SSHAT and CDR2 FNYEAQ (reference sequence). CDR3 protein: CASSFLAGDNEQFF. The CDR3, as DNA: TGTGCTAGCAGCTTTCTAGCGGGGGACAATGAGCAGTTCTTC.

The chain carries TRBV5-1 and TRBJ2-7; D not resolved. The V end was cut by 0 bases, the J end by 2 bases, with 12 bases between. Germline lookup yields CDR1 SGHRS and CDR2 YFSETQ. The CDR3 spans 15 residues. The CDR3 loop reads CASSLALERTYEQYF. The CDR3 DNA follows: TGCGCCAGCAGCTTGGCCCTAGAACGGACCTACGAGCAGTACTTC.

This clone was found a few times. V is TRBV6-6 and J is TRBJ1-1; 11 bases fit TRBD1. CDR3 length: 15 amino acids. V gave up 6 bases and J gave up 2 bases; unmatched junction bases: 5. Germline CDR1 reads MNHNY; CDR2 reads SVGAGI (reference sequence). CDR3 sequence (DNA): TGTGCCAGCAGCCCCGGGACAGGGGGAAACACTGAAGCTTTCTTT. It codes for CASSPGTGGNTEAFF.

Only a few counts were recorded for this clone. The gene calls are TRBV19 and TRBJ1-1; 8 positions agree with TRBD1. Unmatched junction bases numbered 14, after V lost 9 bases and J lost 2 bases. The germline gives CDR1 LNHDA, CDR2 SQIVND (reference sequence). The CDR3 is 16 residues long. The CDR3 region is CARLGAGQVHNTEAFF. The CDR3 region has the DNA TGTGCCAGGTTGGGAGCGGGACAGGTCCACAACACTGAAGCTTTCTTT. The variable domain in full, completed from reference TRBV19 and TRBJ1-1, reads DGGITQSPKYLFRKEGQNVTLSCEQNLNHDAMYWYRQDPGQGLRLIYYSQIVNDFQKGDIAEGYSVSREKKESFPLTVTSAQKNPTAFYLCARLGAGQVHNTEAFFGQGTRLTVV.

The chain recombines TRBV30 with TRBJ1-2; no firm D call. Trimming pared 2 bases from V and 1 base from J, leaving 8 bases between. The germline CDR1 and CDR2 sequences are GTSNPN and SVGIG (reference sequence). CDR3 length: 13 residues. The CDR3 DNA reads TGTGCCTGGAGTCAACAGATTAACTATGGCTACACCTTC. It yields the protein CAWSQQINYGYTF.

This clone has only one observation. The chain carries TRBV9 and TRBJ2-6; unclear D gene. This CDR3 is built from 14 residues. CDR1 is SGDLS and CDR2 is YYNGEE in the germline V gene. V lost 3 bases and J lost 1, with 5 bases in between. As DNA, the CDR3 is TGTGCCAGCAGCGCAGGATCTGGGGCCAACGTCCTGACTTTC. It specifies CASSAGSGANVLTF. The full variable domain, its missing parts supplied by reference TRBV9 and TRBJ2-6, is DSGVTQTPKHLITATGQRVTLRCSPRSGDLSVYWYQQSLDQGLQFLIQYYNGEERAKGNILERFSAQQFPDLHSELNLSSLELGDSALYFCASSAGSGANVLTFGAGSRLTVL.

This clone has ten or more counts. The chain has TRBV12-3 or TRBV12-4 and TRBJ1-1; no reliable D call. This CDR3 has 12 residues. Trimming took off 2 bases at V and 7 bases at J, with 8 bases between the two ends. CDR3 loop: CASSLIWSEAFF. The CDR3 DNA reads TGTGCCAGCAGTTTAATCTGGAGTGAAGCTTTCTTT.

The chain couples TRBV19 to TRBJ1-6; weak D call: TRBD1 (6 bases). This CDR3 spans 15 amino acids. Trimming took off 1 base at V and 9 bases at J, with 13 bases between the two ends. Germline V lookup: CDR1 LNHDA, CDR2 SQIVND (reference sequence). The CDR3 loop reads CASSIVYQGRSPLHF. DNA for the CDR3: TGTGCCAGTAGTATAGTTTATCAGGGGCGTTCACCCCTCCACTTT.

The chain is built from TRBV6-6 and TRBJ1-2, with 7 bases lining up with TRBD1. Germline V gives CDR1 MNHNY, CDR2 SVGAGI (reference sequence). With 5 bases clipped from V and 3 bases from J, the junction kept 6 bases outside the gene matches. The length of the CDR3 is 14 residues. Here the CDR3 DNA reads TGTGCCAGCAGTGATTCCGGGACAGACTATGGCTACACCTTC. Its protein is CASSDSGTDYGYTF.

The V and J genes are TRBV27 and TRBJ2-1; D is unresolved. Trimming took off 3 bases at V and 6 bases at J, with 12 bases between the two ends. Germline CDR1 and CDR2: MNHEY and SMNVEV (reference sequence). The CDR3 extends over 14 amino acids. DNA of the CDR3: TGTGCCAGCAGTTTGGTAATAGGCGGCAATGAGCAGTTCTTC. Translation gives CASSLVIGGNEQFF.

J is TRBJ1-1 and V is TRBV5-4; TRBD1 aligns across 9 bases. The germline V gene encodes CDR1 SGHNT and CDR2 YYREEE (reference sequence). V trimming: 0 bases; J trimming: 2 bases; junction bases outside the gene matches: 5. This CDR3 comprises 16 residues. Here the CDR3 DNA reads TGTGCCAGCAGCTTGGATCTCACAGGGGGCAACACTGAAGCTTTCTTT. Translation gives CASSLDLTGGNTEAFF.

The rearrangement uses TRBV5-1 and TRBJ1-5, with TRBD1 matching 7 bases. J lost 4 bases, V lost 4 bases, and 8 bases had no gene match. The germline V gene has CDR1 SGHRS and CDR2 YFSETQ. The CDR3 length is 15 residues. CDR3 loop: CASSPSGQPNQPQHF. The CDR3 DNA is TGCGCCAGCAGCCCATCGGGACAGCCTAATCAGCCCCAGCATTTT.

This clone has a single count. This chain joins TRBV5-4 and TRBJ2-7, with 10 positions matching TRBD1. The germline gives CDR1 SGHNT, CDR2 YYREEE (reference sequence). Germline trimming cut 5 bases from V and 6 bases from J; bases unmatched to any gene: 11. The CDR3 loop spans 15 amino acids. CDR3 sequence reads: CASSYPGQGILEQYF. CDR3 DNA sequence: TGTGCCAGCAGTTATCCGGGACAGGGGATTCTCGAGCAGTACTTC.

The CDR3 protein is CASSGTSGSWSEQFF. The CDR3, as DNA: TGTGCCAGCAGCGGGACTAGCGGGAGTTGGTCTGAGCAGTTCTTC. The chain uses TRBV2 and TRBJ2-1; TRBD2 agrees at 14 bases. CDR1 and CDR2 from the germline V gene are SNHLY and FYNNEI. The CDR3 spans 15 residues. Germline trimming cut 6 bases from V and 9 bases from J; bases unmatched to any gene: 7.